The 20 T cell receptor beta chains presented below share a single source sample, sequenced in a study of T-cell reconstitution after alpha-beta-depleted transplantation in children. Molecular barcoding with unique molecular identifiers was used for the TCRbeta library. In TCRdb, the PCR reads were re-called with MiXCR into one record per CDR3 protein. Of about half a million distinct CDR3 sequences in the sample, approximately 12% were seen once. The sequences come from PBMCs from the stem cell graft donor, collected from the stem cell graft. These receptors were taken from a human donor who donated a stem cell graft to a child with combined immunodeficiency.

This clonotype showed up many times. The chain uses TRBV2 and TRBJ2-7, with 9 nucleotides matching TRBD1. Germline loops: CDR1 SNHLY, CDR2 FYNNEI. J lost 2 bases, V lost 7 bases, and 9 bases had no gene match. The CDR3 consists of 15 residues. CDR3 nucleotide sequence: TGTGCCAGCATAATTGACGGGACAGGGCCCTACGAGCAGTACTTC. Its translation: CASIIDGTGPYEQYF.

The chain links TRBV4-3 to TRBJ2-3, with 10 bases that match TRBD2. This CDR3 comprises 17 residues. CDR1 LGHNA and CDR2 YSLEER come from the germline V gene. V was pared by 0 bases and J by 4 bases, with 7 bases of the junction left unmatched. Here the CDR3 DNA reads TGCGCCAGCAGCCAAGATGTGCCAGGACTAGCGGCAGATACGCAGTATTTT. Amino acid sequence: CASSQDVPGLAADTQYF.

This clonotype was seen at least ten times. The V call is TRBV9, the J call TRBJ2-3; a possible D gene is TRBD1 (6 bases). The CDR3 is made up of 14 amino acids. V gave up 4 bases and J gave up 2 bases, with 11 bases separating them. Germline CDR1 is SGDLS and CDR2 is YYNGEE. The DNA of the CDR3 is TGTGCCAGCAGCTCCCAGGGGACCACAGATACGCAGTATTTT. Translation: CASSSQGTTDTQYF.

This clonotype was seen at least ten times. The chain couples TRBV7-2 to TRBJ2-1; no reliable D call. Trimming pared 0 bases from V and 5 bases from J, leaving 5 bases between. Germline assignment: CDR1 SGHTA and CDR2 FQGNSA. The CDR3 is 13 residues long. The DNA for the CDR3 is TGTGCCAGCAGCTTAGCTGCTGACAATGAGCAGTTCTTC. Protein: CASSLAADNEQFF.

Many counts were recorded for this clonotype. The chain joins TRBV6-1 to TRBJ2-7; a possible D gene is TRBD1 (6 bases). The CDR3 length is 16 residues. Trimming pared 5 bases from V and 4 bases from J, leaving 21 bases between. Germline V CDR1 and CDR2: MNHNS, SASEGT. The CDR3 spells CASSTPPGWGRYEQYF. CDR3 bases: TGTGCCAGCAGTACCCCCCCGGGATGGGGGCGGTACGAGCAGTACTTC.

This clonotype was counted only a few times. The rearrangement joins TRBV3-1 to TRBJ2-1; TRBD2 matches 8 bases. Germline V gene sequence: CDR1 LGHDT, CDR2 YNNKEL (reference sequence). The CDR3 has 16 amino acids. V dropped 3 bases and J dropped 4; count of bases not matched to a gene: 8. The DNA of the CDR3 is TGTGCCAGCAGCCACAAGAAAAGCGGGAGTTACAATGAGCAGTTCTTC. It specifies CASSHKKSGSYNEQFF.

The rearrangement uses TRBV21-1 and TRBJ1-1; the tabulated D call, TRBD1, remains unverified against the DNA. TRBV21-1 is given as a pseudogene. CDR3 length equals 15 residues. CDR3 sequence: CASSQMPRENTEAFF. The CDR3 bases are TGTGCCAGCAGCCAAATGCCCAGGGAGAACACTGAAGCTTTCTTT.

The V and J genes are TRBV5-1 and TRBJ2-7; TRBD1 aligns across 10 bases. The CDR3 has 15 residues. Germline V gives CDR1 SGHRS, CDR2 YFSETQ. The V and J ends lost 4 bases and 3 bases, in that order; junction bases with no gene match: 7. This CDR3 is CASSPRTGGVYEQYF. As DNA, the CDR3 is TGCGCCAGCAGCCCTCGGACAGGGGGGGTCTACGAGCAGTACTTC.

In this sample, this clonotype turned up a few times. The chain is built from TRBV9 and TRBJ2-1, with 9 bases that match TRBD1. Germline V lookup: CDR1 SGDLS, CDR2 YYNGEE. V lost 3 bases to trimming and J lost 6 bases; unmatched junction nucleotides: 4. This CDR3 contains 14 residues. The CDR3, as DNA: TGTGCCAGCAGCGCGGGACAGGGACCCAATGAGCAGTTCTTC. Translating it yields CASSAGQGPNEQFF.

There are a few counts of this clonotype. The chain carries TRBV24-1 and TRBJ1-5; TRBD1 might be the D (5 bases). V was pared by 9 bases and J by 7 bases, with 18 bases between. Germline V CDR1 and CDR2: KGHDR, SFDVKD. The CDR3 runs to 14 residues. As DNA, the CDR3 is TGTGCCACCGACTTGGGATGGGGGACGCAGCCCCAGCATTTT. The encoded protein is CATDLGWGTQPQHF.

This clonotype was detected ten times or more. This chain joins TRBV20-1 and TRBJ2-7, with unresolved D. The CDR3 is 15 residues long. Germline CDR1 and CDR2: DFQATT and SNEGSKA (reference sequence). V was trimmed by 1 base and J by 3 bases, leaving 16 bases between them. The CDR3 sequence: CSARGPSIYGYEQYF. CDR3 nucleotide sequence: TGCAGTGCTAGAGGACCATCGATATACGGCTACGAGCAGTACTTC.

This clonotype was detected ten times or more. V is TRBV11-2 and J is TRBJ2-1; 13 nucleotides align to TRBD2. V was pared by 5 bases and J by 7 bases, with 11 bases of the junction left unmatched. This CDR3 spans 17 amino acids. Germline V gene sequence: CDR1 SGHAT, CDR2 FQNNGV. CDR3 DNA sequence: TGTGCCAGCAGCCAACCGGGACTAGCGGGATTAGGTAATGAGCAGTTCTTC. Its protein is CASSQPGLAGLGNEQFF.

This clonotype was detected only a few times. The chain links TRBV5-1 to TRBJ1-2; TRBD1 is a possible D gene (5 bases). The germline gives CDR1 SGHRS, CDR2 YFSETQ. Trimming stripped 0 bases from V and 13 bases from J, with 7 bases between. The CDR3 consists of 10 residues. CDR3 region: CASSLVGLTF. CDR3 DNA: TGCGCCAGCAGCTTGGTGGGACTCACCTTC.

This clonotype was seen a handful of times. The CDR3 loop reads CASSLEGHRGSYGYTF. The CDR3 region has the DNA TGTGCCAGCAGCTTAGAAGGGCACAGGGGGTCGTATGGCTACACCTTC. The rearrangement links TRBV7-9 to TRBJ1-2; TRBD1 matches 8 bases. Per germline, CDR1 SEHNR and CDR2 FQNEAQ (reference sequence). J was trimmed by 5 bases and V by 1 base; bases with no gene match: 9. This CDR3 region has 16 residues.

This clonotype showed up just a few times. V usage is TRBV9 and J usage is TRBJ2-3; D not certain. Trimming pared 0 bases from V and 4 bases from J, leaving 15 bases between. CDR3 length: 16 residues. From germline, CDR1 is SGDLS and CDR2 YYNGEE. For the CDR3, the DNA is TGTGCCAGCAGCGTAGTTGAAGGAATTAGGGCAGATACGCAGTATTTT. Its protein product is CASSVVEGIRADTQYF.

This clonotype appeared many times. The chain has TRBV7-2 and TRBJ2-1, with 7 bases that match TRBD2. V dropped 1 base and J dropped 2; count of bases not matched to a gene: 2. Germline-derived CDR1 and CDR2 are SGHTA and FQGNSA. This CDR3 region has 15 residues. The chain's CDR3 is CASSLESGAYNEQFF. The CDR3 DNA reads TGTGCCAGCAGCTTAGAGAGCGGGGCCTACAATGAGCAGTTCTTC. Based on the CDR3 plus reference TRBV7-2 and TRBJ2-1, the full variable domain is GAGVSQSPSNKVTEKGKDVELRCDPISGHTALYWYRQSLGQGLEFLIYFQGNSAPDKSGLPSDRFSAERTGGSVSTLTIQRTQQEDSAVYLCASSLESGAYNEQFFGPGTRLTVL.

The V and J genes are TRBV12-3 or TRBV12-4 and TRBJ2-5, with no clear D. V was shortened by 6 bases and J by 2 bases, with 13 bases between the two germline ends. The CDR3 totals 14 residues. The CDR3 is CASSPRALQETQYF. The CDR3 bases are TGTGCCAGCAGCCCCCGGGCTTTACAAGAGACCCAGTACTTC.

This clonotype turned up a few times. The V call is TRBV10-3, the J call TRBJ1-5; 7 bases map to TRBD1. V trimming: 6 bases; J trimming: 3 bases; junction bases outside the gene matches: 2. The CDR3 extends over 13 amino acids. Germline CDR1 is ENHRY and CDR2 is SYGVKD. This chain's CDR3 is CAIRDRDNQPQHF. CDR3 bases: TGTGCCATCAGAGACAGGGACAATCAGCCCCAGCATTTT.

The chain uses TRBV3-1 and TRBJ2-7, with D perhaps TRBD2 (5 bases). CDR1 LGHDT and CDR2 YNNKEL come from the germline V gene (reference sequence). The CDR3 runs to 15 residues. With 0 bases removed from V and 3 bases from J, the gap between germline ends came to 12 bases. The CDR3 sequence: CASSQDVRARYEQYF. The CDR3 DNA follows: TGTGCCAGCAGCCAAGATGTGCGGGCCCGCTACGAGCAGTACTTC.

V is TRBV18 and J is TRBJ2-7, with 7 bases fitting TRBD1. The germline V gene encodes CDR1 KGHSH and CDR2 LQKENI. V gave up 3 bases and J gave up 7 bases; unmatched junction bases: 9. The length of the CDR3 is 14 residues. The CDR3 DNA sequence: TGTGCCAGCTCACCGTTAAACAGGGGCTCAGAGCAGTACTTC. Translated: CASSPLNRGSEQYF.